The T cell receptor beta chain described here comes from a study of T-cell reconstitution after alpha-beta-depleted transplantation in children. Germline CDR1 reads SGHTA; CDR2 reads FQGNSA. The germline V and J ends were trimmed by 3 bases and 3 bases, with 9 bases remaining between them. The length of the CDR3 is 13 residues. Whole-study results and caveats: Roughly two months post-transplant, alpha-beta T cells reportedly originated from several hundred graft clones that had expanded. Diversity and T-cell counts at one year after transplant derived mostly from new T cells. Surviving recipient T cells and thymic progenitors accounted for the high day-60 TCRbeta diversity observed in some patients.

Notes on this clonotype: Its antigen remains unknown.

The authors prepared the TCRbeta library with unique molecular identifiers. TCRdb re-called the PCR reads through MiXCR, storing one row per CDR3 protein. There are hundreds of thousands of distinct CDR3 sequences in the sample; 16% occur only once, and roughly 27% lies in the top ten. This TCR was sampled from a boy in the first two years of life who had a stem cell transplant for Wiskott-Aldrich syndrome, so the T cells may come from the graft donor. The input for sequencing was PBMCs, mostly from graft donor cells, taken 360 days after TCRalphabeta/CD19-depleted stem cell transplant. The genes are TRBV7-2 and TRBJ2-7; D remains unclear. The CDR3, as DNA: TGTGCCAGCAGCTTCCAGTGGAACTACGAGCAGTACTTC. This encodes CASSFQWNYEQYF.